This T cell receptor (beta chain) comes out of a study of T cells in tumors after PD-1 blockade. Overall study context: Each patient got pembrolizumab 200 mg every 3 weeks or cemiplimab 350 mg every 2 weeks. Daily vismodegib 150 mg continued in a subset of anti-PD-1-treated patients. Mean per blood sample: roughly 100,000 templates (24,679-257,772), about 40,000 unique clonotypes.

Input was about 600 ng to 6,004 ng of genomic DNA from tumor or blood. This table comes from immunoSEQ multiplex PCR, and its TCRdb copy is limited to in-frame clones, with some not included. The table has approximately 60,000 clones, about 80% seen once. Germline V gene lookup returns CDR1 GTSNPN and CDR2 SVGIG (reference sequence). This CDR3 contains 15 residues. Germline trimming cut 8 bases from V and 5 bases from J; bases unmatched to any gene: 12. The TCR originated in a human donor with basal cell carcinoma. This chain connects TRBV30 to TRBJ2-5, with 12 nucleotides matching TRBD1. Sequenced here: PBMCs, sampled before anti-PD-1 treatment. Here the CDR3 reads CAGGSGQGARETQYF. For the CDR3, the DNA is TGTGCCGGAGGGTCGGGACAGGGGGCGCGGGAGACCCAGTACTTC.